Shown below are 17 T cell receptor beta chains from a single sample sequenced in a study of blood T cells in healthy people across ages. Combining a sample-barcoded 5' primer with a J-beta primer mix, a second PCR ran for about 7 to 11 cycles. TCRdb reprocessed the 5' RACE reads with MiXCR, giving one entry per CDR3 protein. The table records around 280,000 distinct CDR3 sequences, 25% to 30% of them present only once. Specimen: blood. Receptors were obtained from a woman in her 70s in good health.

There are a few counts of this clonotype. This rearrangement joins TRBV20-1 to TRBJ1-5; TRBD1 agrees at 7 bases. The junction had 10 bases not matched to a gene; V was cut back by 5 bases and J by 0 bases. The CDR3 extends over 16 amino acids. Per the germline V gene, CDR1 is DFQATT and CDR2 is SNEGSKA (reference sequence). CDR3 in DNA: TGCAGTGCTGTTGGGACAGTATTAAATAGCAATCAGCCCCAGCATTTT. Protein: CSAVGTVLNSNQPQHF.

This chain joins TRBV4-3 and TRBJ2-5, with D maybe TRBD2 (6 bases). The J call may be incorrect, as the DNA end agrees better with TRBJ2-1. This CDR3 has 16 residues. Germline CDR1 is LGHNA and CDR2 is YSLEER. Written as DNA, the CDR3 is TGCGCCAGCAGCCAAGGCGTAGCGGAGCCCGTGGATGAGCAGTTCTTC. It encodes CASSQGVAEPVDEQFF.

This clonotype came up a few times. The gene calls are TRBV2 and TRBJ1-2; D not resolved. Looked up from germline, CDR1 is SNHLY and CDR2 is FYNNEI. The V gene lost 9 bases and the J gene lost 8 bases, with 13 bases spanning the gap. CDR3 length: 11 residues. The CDR3 coding sequence is TGTGCCAGAGCCTACGGAGAGGGCTACACCTTC. It codes for CARAYGEGYTF.

CDR3 in amino acids: CSARGGGKGDTQYF. The CDR3 nucleotides read TGCAGTGCTAGAGGGGGGGGTAAGGGGGATACGCAGTATTTT. The chain employs TRBV20-1 and TRBJ2-3, with 7 bases identical to TRBD2. V lost 1 base and J lost 6; bases outside the gene matches: 7. Looked up from germline, CDR1 is DFQATT and CDR2 is SNEGSKA (reference sequence). This CDR3 contains 14 residues.

The chain employs TRBV21-1 and TRBJ2-5. The J call may be incorrect, as the DNA end agrees better with TRBJ2-7. TRBV21-1 is deemed a pseudogene. The CDR3 runs 14 residues. CDR3 coding DNA: TGTGCCAGCAGCATTGAGGTGCCGGTCTACGAGCAGTACTTC. Translated: CASSIEVPVYEQYF.

The rearrangement links TRBV14 to TRBJ2-5; D may correspond to TRBD1 or TRBD2 (6 bases each). The DNA end favors TRBJ2-7, so the J call may be wrong. The length of the CDR3 is 18 residues. Germline-derived CDR1 and CDR2 are SGHDN and FVKESK. Here the CDR3 reads CASSSRAYLGGQGYEQYF. The CDR3, as DNA: TGTGCCAGCAGCTCCCGGGCCTACCTCGGGGGACAAGGGTACGAGCAGTACTTC.

This clonotype was counted a few times. The chain combines TRBV3-1 with TRBJ1-5; 9 nucleotides align to TRBD1. Unmatched junction bases numbered 4, after V lost 3 bases and J lost 4 bases. CDR3 length equals 15 residues. Germline loops: CDR1 LGHDT, CDR2 YNNKEL (reference sequence). The CDR3 sequence is CASSHGQGRNQPQHF. CDR3 nucleotides: TGTGCCAGCAGCCACGGACAGGGGAGAAATCAGCCCCAGCATTTT.

The chain employs TRBV28 and TRBJ2-4; D possibly matches TRBD1 or TRBD2 (5 bases each). V gave up 6 bases and J gave up 1 base, with 13 bases separating them. The CDR3 is 15 amino acids. Germline V gene lookup returns CDR1 MDHEN and CDR2 SYDVKM. The CDR3 coding sequence is TGTGCCAGCAGGGGGGTGAGTTTGGCCAAAAACATTCAGTACTTC. This gives the protein CASRGVSLAKNIQYF.

This clonotype has a handful of counts. J is TRBJ2-3 and V is TRBV3-1; tentative D call: TRBD2 (5 bases). V lost 5 bases to trimming and J lost 0 bases, with 15 bases between them. Germline CDR1 reads LGHDT; CDR2 reads YNNKEL (reference sequence). This CDR3 spans 16 amino acids. The CDR3 DNA reads TGTGCCAGCAGCTCCGGGGTACGGCGTAGCACAGATACGCAGTATTTT. This gives the protein CASSSGVRRSTDTQYF.

This clonotype showed up just a few times. The chain is built from TRBV5-1 and TRBJ1-1; D is perhaps TRBD1 (5 bases). Germline-derived CDR1 and CDR2 are SGHRS and YFSETQ. The CDR3 is 14 residues long. Trimming removed 0 bases at V and 5 bases at J, with 11 bases between. CDR3 nucleotide sequence: TGCGCCAGCAGCTTGGGTTCAGGGAGGACTGAAGCTTTCTTT. It translates to CASSLGSGRTEAFF.

This clonotype has just a few counts. The chain joins TRBV6-2 or TRBV6-3 to TRBJ2-3; TRBD2 is a possible D gene (5 bases). The germline V gene has CDR1 MNHEY and CDR2 SVGEGT. There are 12 residues in the CDR3. V shed 6 bases and J shed 7 bases, with 11 bases lying between them. The CDR3 nucleotides read TGTGCCAGCAGCCCGGGAAGGTATACGCAGTATTTT. This sequence encodes CASSPGRYTQYF.

This chain uses TRBV25-1 with TRBJ1-4; tentatively, D is TRBD1 (5 bases). Germline V lookup: CDR1 MGHDK, CDR2 SYGVNS. V was clipped by 8 bases and J by 8 bases, with 15 bases between them. The CDR3 spans 13 residues. Here the CDR3 reads CASVSWEGEKLFF. DNA for the CDR3: TGTGCCAGCGTGTCATGGGAGGGGGAAAAACTGTTTTTT.

This clonotype came up many times. The chain couples TRBV28 to TRBJ2-3; 9 bases align to TRBD2. The CDR3 contains 14 residues. V was pared by 2 bases and J by 4 bases, with 1 base of the junction left unmatched. CDR1 is MDHEN, CDR2 SYDVKM, per germline. This CDR3 reads CASSLGGRADTQYF. DNA for the CDR3: TGTGCCAGCAGTTTAGGCGGGAGGGCAGATACGCAGTATTTT.

This clonotype has a count of ten or more. In DNA, the CDR3 is TGTGCCAGCAGCCAAGATCACCTGACAGGGGAGTACGAGCAGTACTTC. Protein product: CASSQDHLTGEYEQYF. The gene calls are TRBV14 and TRBJ2-7, with 8 bases lining up with TRBD1. V trimming: 0 bases; J trimming: 4 bases; junction bases outside the gene matches: 8. The germline V gene encodes CDR1 SGHDN and CDR2 FVKESK. The CDR3 loop spans 16 amino acids.

In this sample, this clonotype turned up many times. The V and J genes are TRBV6-1 and TRBJ2-1; 11 positions match TRBD2. The CDR3 consists of 16 residues. Per germline, CDR1 MNHNS and CDR2 SASEGT. Unmatched junction bases numbered 3, after V lost 4 bases and J lost 1 base. The CDR3 nucleotides are TGTGCCAGCAGTGCGCTAGCGGGGGGTTCCTACAATGAGCAGTTCTTC. It encodes CASSALAGGSYNEQFF.

Concerning this clonotype: A junction end diverges from the germline sequence, so it may reflect a read error. CDR3 sequence: CSAWTGNPEAFF. CDR3 nucleotides: TGCAGTGCCTGGACAGGGAACCCTGAAGCTTTCTTT. The rearrangement uses TRBV20-1 and TRBJ1-1; TRBD1 matches at 8 bases. In germline, CDR1 is DFQATT, CDR2 SNEGSKA (reference sequence). The CDR3 sequence is 12 residues long.

This chain links TRBV6-2 or TRBV6-3 with TRBJ2-3; D call uncertain. This CDR3 is built from 12 residues. The V end lost 11 bases, the J end lost 2 bases, and 11 bases lay between the germline ends. CDR1 is MNHEY, CDR2 SVGEGT, per germline. The CDR3 sequence: CAVGTDTDTQYF. In DNA, the CDR3 is TGTGCCGTCGGTACCGACACAGATACGCAGTATTTT.